Presented here are 5 T cell receptor beta chains from one specimen sequenced in a study of shared clonotypes between healthy human individuals. This table comes from immunoSEQ multiplex PCR, and its TCRdb copy is limited to in-frame clones, with some not included. The sample records more than 900,000 clones, approximately 80% being singletons. The sequenced sample consisted of memory CD4+ T cells from PBMCs. Subset of the sample: CD45RA-negative fraction. These receptors originate from a man in his late teens or twenties in good health. Some clones in this sample may be carry-over from other donors' samples.

The V and J genes are TRBV28 and TRBJ1-5, with a tentative D call TRBD1 (6 bases). Germline assignment: CDR1 MDHEN and CDR2 SYDVKM. Deletions cut 3 bases from V and 9 bases from J, with 21 bases between. This CDR3 has 16 residues. Here the CDR3 reads CASSFAGTGTRPPQHF. CDR3 in DNA: TGTGCCAGCAGTTTTGCGGGAACAGGGACTAGGCCGCCCCAGCATTTT.

This sequence joins TRBV28 and TRBJ1-1; tentatively, D is TRBD1 (5 bases). The ends were cut back, 7 bases at V and 3 bases at J, with 15 bases in the middle. The CDR3 contains 14 residues. Germline assignment: CDR1 MDHEN and CDR2 SYDVKM. CDR3 sequence reads: CASKNMRQYTEAFF. The DNA for the CDR3 is TGTGCCAGCAAAAACATGCGACAGTACACTGAAGCTTTCTTT.

Note on this clone: The conserved phenylalanine or tryptophan normally closing the CDR3 is absent here, so this likely arose from a read error. The V call is TRBV25-1, the J call TRBJ2-7; TRBD1 matches at 7 bases. The CDR3 spans 16 residues. Germline V gene data show CDR1 as MGHDK and CDR2 as SYGVNS. J lost 4 bases, V lost 1 base, and 10 bases had no gene match. DNA for the CDR3: TGTGCCAGCAGTGAATCAAGGGCAGGGGGACCATACGAGCAGTACCTC. It is translated as CASSESRAGGPYEQYL.

V gene TRBV12-5 combines with J gene TRBJ2-5; 7 nucleotides line up with TRBD2. CDR1 LGHNT and CDR2 FRNRAP come from the germline V gene. The ends lost 6 bases at V and 7 bases at J; junction bases unmatched: 8. The CDR3 spans 13 residues. CDR3 in amino acids: CASGRGLEGTQYF. Written as DNA, the CDR3 is TGTGCTAGTGGCCGCGGACTAGAAGGGACCCAGTACTTC.

As for this clone: Possible read error: a much larger clone is one base away. V gene TRBV28 combines with J gene TRBJ2-7, with 7 bases lining up with TRBD2. Germline-derived CDR1 and CDR2 are MDHEN and SYDVKM. The CDR3 totals 13 residues. The CDR3 is CAGSSGLGHEQYF. The CDR3 DNA is TGTGCCGGCAGTTCTGGACTAGGGCACGAGCAGTACTTC.